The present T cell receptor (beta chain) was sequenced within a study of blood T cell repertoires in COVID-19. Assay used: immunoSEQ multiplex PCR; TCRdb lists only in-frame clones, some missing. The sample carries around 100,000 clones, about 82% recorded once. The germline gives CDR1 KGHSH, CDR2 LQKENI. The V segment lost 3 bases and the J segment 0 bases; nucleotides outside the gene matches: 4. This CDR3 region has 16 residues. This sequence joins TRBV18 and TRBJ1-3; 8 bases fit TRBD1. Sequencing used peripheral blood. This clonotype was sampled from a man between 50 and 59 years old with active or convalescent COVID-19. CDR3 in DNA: TGTGCCAGCTCACCCGGGACAGGCATCTCTGGAAACACCATATATTTT. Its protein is CASSPGTGISGNTIYF.